This TCR beta chain stems from a study of T-cell reconstitution after alpha-beta-depleted transplantation in children. The CDR3 is 15 residues long. Germline CDR1 DFQATT, CDR2 SNEGSKA (reference sequence). With 3 bases removed from V and 4 bases from J, the gap between germline ends came to 19 bases. For TCRbeta, the library was prepared with unique molecular identifiers. Each CDR3 protein is one row after TCRdb ran MiXCR on the PCR reads. Found here are over 400,000 distinct CDR3 sequences, about 12% of them singletons; the top ten hold less than 6.5%. The source is a human donor who donated a stem cell graft to a child with combined immunodeficiency. The material sequenced was PBMCs from the stem cell graft donor, taken from the stem cell graft. The chain is built from TRBV20-1 and TRBJ2-7; D gene uncertain. CDR3 in amino acids: CSARARKTPGYEQYF. The CDR3 DNA follows: TGCAGTGCTAGGGCGAGGAAGACCCCTGGGTACGAGCAGTACTTC.